This T cell receptor beta chain was recorded in a study of T cell responses to AZD1222 COVID-19 vaccine. Study findings and constraints: Only six AZD1222 recipients tested seropositive at baseline. Two AZD1222 administrations were followed by greater Spike-specific TCR breadth and depth. Along spike, vaccine-associated CD4 TCRs were found throughout, with dominance at 160-218 and 743-854. Targeting of unmutated variant regions was reportedly seen in nearly half of spike-specific TCRs.

Profiled with immunoSEQ multiplex PCR; TCRdb holds only in-frame clones, not every one. The sample holds 130,000 to 150,000 clones, 91% seen once. Worth noting for this clone: The antigen remains undetermined.

Here the sequenced sample was peripheral blood, taken on day 0 of AZD1222 vaccination. This clonotype was sampled from an adult in good health.

CDR3 sequence reads: CASRPGAYNEQFF. The CDR3 coding sequence is TGTGCCAGCAGACCCGGGGCTTACAATGAGCAGTTCTTC. The rearrangement uses TRBV9 and TRBJ2-1, with D tentatively TRBD1 or TRBD2 (5 bases each). Germline-derived CDR1 and CDR2 are SGDLS and YYNGEE. The CDR3 contains 13 residues. V lost 5 bases, J lost 4 bases, and 10 bases lay in between.